One and the same sample provided the 26 T cell receptor beta chains below, sequenced in a study of blood T cell repertoires in COVID-19 (dated by TCRdb to the early 2020s). Libraries were constructed by the immunoSEQ multiplex PCR assay. The immuneACCESS repertoire file appears here via TCRdb, limited to in-frame rearrangements. These files lack a portion of the clones; in checked studies, under half of the deficit traces to unresolved V genes, and the cause of the others is not known. The sample profile shows 100,000 or so clones; around four fifths of them were found once. The top ten constitute 10% to 15% of the sample. The material sequenced was peripheral blood. Every receptor here comes from a woman in her 70s with active or convalescent COVID-19.

This rearrangement joins TRBV6-6 to TRBJ2-7, with D maybe TRBD2 (6 bases). The CDR3 runs 14 residues. Trimming cost V 0 bases and J 0 bases, with 6 bases left between them. Germline V gives CDR1 MNHNY, CDR2 SVGAGI (reference sequence). DNA for the CDR3: TGTGCCAGCAGTTACTCGGAGGGCTCCTACGAGCAGTACTTC. This translates into CASSYSEGSYEQYF.

This chain uses TRBV7-2 with TRBJ1-2, with 7 bases lining up with TRBD1. This CDR3 is built from 15 residues. Germline lookup yields CDR1 SGHTA and CDR2 FQGNSA. V trimming: 2 bases; J trimming: 1 base; junction bases outside the gene matches: 4. CDR3 sequence reads: CASSLRAGGNYGYTF. The CDR3 coding sequence is TGTGCCAGCAGCTTAAGGGCAGGGGGTAACTATGGCTACACCTTC.

The rearrangement joins TRBV2 to TRBJ2-1, with 9 bases identical to TRBD2. Germline values: CDR1 SNHLY, CDR2 FYNNEI. After removal of 3 bases from V and 8 bases from J, the junction contained 11 bases not matched to a gene. There are 16 residues in the CDR3. As DNA, the CDR3 is TGTGCCAGCAGTGATACCGGGCGGGGGGGCCTAGATGAGCAGTTCTTC. Encoded protein: CASSDTGRGGLDEQFF.

This chain uses TRBV18 with TRBJ1-1, with 7 nucleotides matching TRBD1. V gave up 1 base and J gave up 4 bases; unmatched junction bases: 3. CDR3 length: 14 residues. CDR1 is KGHSH, CDR2 LQKENI, per germline. The CDR3 sequence: CASSPLQGFTEAFF. In DNA, the CDR3 is TGTGCCAGCTCACCACTACAGGGGTTCACTGAAGCTTTCTTT.

This clone was observed once. The chain carries TRBV25-1 and TRBJ1-3; possibly TRBD1 for D (5 bases). The CDR3 length is 14 residues. Germline-derived CDR1 and CDR2 are MGHDK and SYGVNS. The CDR3 loop is CAKEGRDSGNTIYF. The CDR3 nucleotides read TGTGCTAAGGAGGGGAGGGACTCTGGAAACACCATATATTTT.

The gene calls are TRBV28 and TRBJ1-2; 9 nucleotides match TRBD1. The J segment lost 8 bases and the V segment lost 3 bases, leaving 4 bases of the junction unmatched. This CDR3 has 13 residues. Germline V gives CDR1 MDHEN, CDR2 SYDVKM. CDR3 in amino acids: CASSFGTGFGYTF. DNA for the CDR3: TGTGCCAGCAGTTTTGGGACAGGGTTCGGCTACACCTTC.

The J gene is TRBJ1-3, the V gene TRBV7-2; D remains ambiguous. This CDR3 comprises 14 residues. Trimming stripped 2 bases from V and 4 bases from J, with 9 bases between. Germline V lookup: CDR1 SGHTA, CDR2 FQGNSA. DNA for the CDR3: TGTGCCAGCAGCTTAATATATGAGGGAAACACCATATATTTT. This sequence encodes CASSLIYEGNTIYF.

This rearrangement joins TRBV12-3 or TRBV12-4 to TRBJ2-7, with D hard to call. This CDR3 has 12 amino acids. The V end was cut by 3 bases, the J end by 2 bases, with 5 bases between. The chain's CDR3 is CASSLSTYEQYF. DNA for the CDR3: TGTGCCAGCAGTTTGTCTACCTACGAGCAGTACTTC.

This clone was seen more than once but under ten times. The chain joins TRBV2 to TRBJ2-7, with TRBD1 matching over 10 bases. J was trimmed by 6 bases and V by 6 bases; bases with no gene match: 11. The CDR3 length is 15 residues. Germline values: CDR1 SNHLY, CDR2 FYNNEI. The CDR3 region has the DNA TGTGCCAGCAGCCGATTGTCCCGGGACAGGGGCGAGCAGTACTTC. It codes for CASSRLSRDRGEQYF.

The J gene is TRBJ2-7, the V gene TRBV5-1; TRBD2 is a possible D gene (5 bases). This CDR3 contains 15 residues. Trimming removed 0 bases at V and 5 bases at J, with 15 bases between. Germline CDR1 reads SGHRS; CDR2 reads YFSETQ. CDR3 DNA sequence: TGCGCCAGCAGCTTGGGTGGACTTGGTTCGAACGAGCAGTACTTC. Protein sequence: CASSLGGLGSNEQYF.

The rearrangement uses TRBV7-8 and TRBJ1-3, with 9 bases fitting TRBD1. This CDR3 spans 15 amino acids. The germline V gene has CDR1 SGHVS and CDR2 FQNEAQ. The V segment lost 5 bases and the J segment 2 bases; nucleotides outside the gene matches: 4. CDR3 bases: TGTGCCAGCAGCCCCGGGACAGGGACTGGAAACACCATATATTTT. Its translation is CASSPGTGTGNTIYF.

This clone has a handful of counts. The V and J genes are TRBV6-5 and TRBJ1-6, with 9 bases matching TRBD1. The germline CDR1 and CDR2 sequences are MNHEY and SVGAGI. This CDR3 comprises 14 residues. Unmatched junction bases numbered 3, after V lost 5 bases and J lost 7 bases. The chain's CDR3 is CASSTGGENSPLHF. CDR3 nucleotide sequence: TGTGCCAGCAGTACAGGGGGCGAAAATTCACCCCTCCACTTT.

In its sample, this clone was seen a few times. The V and J genes are TRBV19 and TRBJ1-2; TRBD1 is a possible D gene (6 bases). The CDR3 consists of 14 residues. Germline V lookup: CDR1 LNHDA, CDR2 SQIVND (reference sequence). V dropped 9 bases and J dropped 7 bases, with 21 bases sitting between them. The chain's CDR3 is CASREGGVRLGYTF. The DNA of the CDR3 is TGTGCCAGCCGTGAAGGGGGTGTTCGTCTTGGCTACACCTTC.

The chain has TRBV19 and TRBJ1-3, with D possibly TRBD1 on 6 matching bases. CDR3 length: 15 residues. CDR1 LNHDA and CDR2 SQIVND come from the germline V gene (reference sequence). Trimming stripped 7 bases from V and 0 bases from J, with 13 bases between. The CDR3 DNA reads as TGTGCCAGTACTCCGGGACACCCCTCTGGAAACACCATATATTTT. Amino acid sequence: CASTPGHPSGNTIYF.

This chain connects TRBV11-2 to TRBJ1-1, with D tentatively TRBD1 (6 bases). Trimming shortened V by 1 base and J by 9 bases, and 15 bases separated the two germline ends. This CDR3 has 14 amino acids. Germline CDR1 and CDR2: SGHAT and FQNNGV. Written as DNA, the CDR3 is TGTGCCAGCAGCTTAGTGTCGGACAGACGGAAAGCTTTCTTT. It specifies CASSLVSDRRKAFF. Based on the CDR3 plus reference TRBV11-2 and TRBJ1-1, the full variable domain is EAGVAQSPRYKIIEKRQSVAFWCNPISGHATLYWYQQILGQGPKLLIQFQNNGVVDDSQLPKDRFSAERLKGVDSTLKIQPAKLEDSAVYLCASSLVSDRRKAFFGQGTRLTVV.

The rearrangement joins TRBV6-2 or TRBV6-3 to TRBJ2-1, with 8 nucleotides matching TRBD2. The CDR3 spans 15 residues. With 5 bases clipped from V and 0 bases from J, the junction kept 3 bases outside the gene matches. CDR1 is MNHEY and CDR2 is SVGEGT in the germline V gene. The CDR3 is CASSRSGSSYNEQFF. DNA for the CDR3: TGTGCCAGCAGTCGCAGCGGGAGCTCCTACAATGAGCAGTTCTTC.

The J gene is TRBJ2-5, the V gene TRBV2, with 9 positions matching TRBD1. Germline V gene data show CDR1 as SNHLY and CDR2 as FYNNEI. V lost 5 bases and J lost 5; bases outside the gene matches: 6. The CDR3 extends over 14 amino acids. DNA for the CDR3: TGTGCCAGCAGTTTCACAGGGGGCTGGGAGACCCAGTACTTC. It yields the protein CASSFTGGWETQYF.

This clone was counted only a few times. This rearrangement joins TRBV4-1 to TRBJ2-1; 9 bases match TRBD1. CDR3 length: 15 amino acids. V dropped 3 bases and J dropped 6; count of bases not matched to a gene: 6. CDR1 and CDR2 (germline): MGHRA, YSYEKL. Here the CDR3 reads CASSHPGQGVNEQFF. The CDR3 DNA reads as TGCGCCAGCAGCCACCCGGGACAGGGTGTCAATGAGCAGTTCTTC.

The chain is built from TRBV5-1 and TRBJ2-3; tentative D call: TRBD2 (6 bases). Germline V CDR1 and CDR2: SGHRS, YFSETQ. The CDR3 covers 14 residues. V lost 0 bases and J 5 bases, leaving 10 bases between the germline ends. CDR3 nucleotide sequence: TGCGCCAGCAGCTTGGGCGGGGCAGGAGATACGCAGTATTTT. Translation: CASSLGGAGDTQYF.

J is TRBJ2-1 and V is TRBV7-2, with 11 bases fitting TRBD1. The CDR3 covers 16 residues. Germline values: CDR1 SGHTA, CDR2 FQGNSA. Trimming took 6 bases from V and 7 from J; bases not matched to a gene: 11. This CDR3 is CASSLRTGGVRNEQFF. CDR3 DNA: TGTGCCAGCAGTTTGAGGACAGGGGGCGTTAGGAATGAGCAGTTCTTC.

V gene TRBV5-1 combines with J gene TRBJ2-3; TRBD2 agrees at 9 bases. The CDR3 consists of 17 residues. Germline CDR1 reads SGHRS; CDR2 reads YFSETQ. After removal of 0 bases from V and 2 bases from J, the junction contained 7 bases not matched to a gene. The CDR3 DNA reads TGCGCCAGCAGCTTGGAGGTGCGGGGGGGCCACACAGATACGCAGTATTTT. Protein: CASSLEVRGGHTDTQYF.

The sample holds one count of this clone. This sequence joins TRBV3-1 (or the pseudogene TRBV3-2) and TRBJ1-1; 7 nucleotides match TRBD1. The CDR3 runs 20 residues. Trimming took 2 bases from V and 7 from J; bases not matched to a gene: 25. The V gene's germline CDR1 is LGHDT and CDR2 YNNKEL (reference sequence). The CDR3 DNA reads as TGTGCCAGCAGCCAAAAGACCGGGAGTCTCCTCACGGGACAGAAATATGAAGCTTTCTTT. This sequence encodes CASSQKTGSLLTGQKYEAFF.

The chain joins TRBV28 to TRBJ2-1; 10 bases map to TRBD1. The CDR3 contains 14 residues. The germline V gene encodes CDR1 MDHEN and CDR2 SYDVKM. CDR3 residues: CAGRDRGSYNEQFF. CDR3 DNA sequence: TGTGCAGGCCGGGACAGGGGTTCCTACAATGAGCAGTTCTTC.

DNA for the CDR3: TGTGCCAGCAGCGACAGGGAAGTTGATTCACCCCTCCACTTT. Translated, it gives CASSDREVDSPLHF. The genes are TRBV25-1 and TRBJ1-6; 7 bases are a match to TRBD1. V lost 6 bases, J lost 8 bases, and 7 bases stayed unmatched. Germline lookup yields CDR1 MGHDK and CDR2 SYGVNS. CDR3 size: 14 residues.

This clone has more than one count but fewer than ten. This chain uses TRBV5-1 with TRBJ2-5, with 10 bases aligning to TRBD2. Germline V gives CDR1 SGHRS, CDR2 YFSETQ. The CDR3 has 15 amino acids. The ends lost 1 base at V and 5 bases at J; junction bases unmatched: 5. In DNA, the CDR3 is TGCGCCAGCAGCTTGACTAGCGGGGATAGGGAGACCCAGTACTTC. The encoded protein is CASSLTSGDRETQYF.

V gene TRBV15 combines with J gene TRBJ2-1; perhaps TRBD2 as D (6 bases). CDR1 and CDR2 (germline): LNHNV, YYDKDF (reference sequence). Trimming removed 5 bases at V and 0 bases at J, with 8 bases between. The CDR3 has 14 residues. Written as DNA, the CDR3 is TGTGCCACCAGCGGAGGGAGCTCCTACAATGAGCAGTTCTTC. It encodes CATSGGSSYNEQFF.